This TCR beta chain was profiled in a study of CD8+ T cells in alopecia areata listed by TCRdb under 2018. For the wider study: The treated patients, all with moderate-to-severe alopecia areata, were enrolled in an open-label pilot trial of oral tofacitinib given at 5 to 10 mg twice daily. Patients received tofacitinib for 6 to 18 months and were then followed off drug for 6 months to check for delayed response and recurrence. For the treated patients, the SALT score, which quantifies what percentage of scalp surface area is affected, served as the measure of disease severity. In both human patients and the C3H/HeJ mouse model, the study applied high-throughput TCRbeta sequencing to look at T cell clonal expansion in alopecia areata. Scalp tissue and sorted CD4+ and CD8+ peripheral blood T cells from patchy and totalis/universalis alopecia areata patients and from healthy controls were covered by human TCRbeta sequencing. Patients on tofacitinib were biopsied at baseline and after 4 and 24 weeks of treatment, and several of the patients also had a later scalp biopsy. Scalp clonality was compared among normal scalp (n=4), patchy alopecia areata scalp (n=8), and alopecia totalis/universalis scalp (n=8). The RNA source kit depended on sample type: the PAXgene miRNA kit for fixed scalp, the miRNeasy kit for PBMCs, and the RNeasy kit for mouse skin. TCRbeta CDR3 regions were amplified by immunoSEQ multiplex PCR with 35 Vbeta forward and 13 Jbeta reverse primers. Results the study describes overall, beyond this receptor: Shared TCR sequences between patients were less evident than in mice, which may be partly attributable to HLA diversity in the patient population. Tofacitinib significantly lowered scalp clonality and the number of expanded CD8+ clones among the top 100 scalp clones. Compared with normal scalp, lesional scalp, particularly in alopecia totalis/universalis, had higher clonality and more expanded CD8+ clones, which suggests antigenic drive. Many expanded lesional clones persisted in scalp and blood during tofacitinib treatment, which may partly explain relapse after stopping treatment. Unlike mouse skin, which is dominated by gammadelta T cells, normal human skin has resident alphabeta T cells that are also sequenced, and this complicates analysis of the scalp TCR repertoire. The treated cohort was small, with a single nonresponder, so links between baseline CD8+ expansion and response need larger studies.

This clone was picked up a small number of times. Its recognized antigen is unknown. The sample holds no much larger clone one base away, and base qualities are not on file. The CDR3 runs 12 residues from the cysteine to the phenylalanine. The kept DNA is CDR3 alone, 36 bases in frame from the first base. The V end loses 7 bases and the J end loses 4 bases, and a stretch of 14 bases separates them. The germline V gene gives CDR1 as SQVTM and CDR2 as ANQGSEA. The time point label, read with the paper, signifies: 4 weeks on oral tofacitinib. Per the publication, the treatment or condition label means: oral pan-JAK inhibitor, 5-10 mg twice daily. From alopecia areata patients, peripheral blood was collected along with lesional scalp punch biopsies. After PBMCs were isolated by density centrifugation and stained for CD3, CD4 and CD8, a FACSAria was used to sort CD4+ and CD8+ T cells. The receptor library was made with the immunoSEQ multiplex PCR assay. To provide template for TCR sequencing, every sample had RNA extracted and reverse transcribed into cDNA. First-strand cDNA was synthesized with SuperScript III using a 2:1 mix of oligo-dT and random hexamers. A synthetic immune receptor repertoire was used to measure amplification bias, and any remaining bias was corrected computationally. The paper's data handling went like this. Raw reads were preprocessed to remove errors, and CDR3 was defined according to IMGT conventions as the region from the conserved cysteine to phenylalanine. Clonality was computed by normalizing Shannon entropy by log2 of the number of productive unique TCRs and subtracting the result from 1. CD4 or CD8 identity of scalp clones was inferred by cross-referencing scalp TCRbeta sequences with sorted blood CD4 and CD8 repertoires. Imported from immuneACCESS, the table was reduced by TCRdb to in-frame sequences with V and J called. These copies leave out some clones; in studies compared against another copy, an unresolved V gene accounts for under half, and the cause of the remainder is not known. From that table come the V and J calls and clone size; the DNA was used to work out D and trimming. In this sample the table shows 160,000 or so clones, roughly 65% of which occur a single time. The leading ten clones occupy 0.91% of the sample.

The chain employs TRBV29-1 and TRBJ2-7, with the D gene uncertain. The receptor's source is a human donor with alopecia areata. The sample was CD4+ T cells sorted from blood, taken at week 4, from a patient treated with tofacitinib. Here is the DNA: TGCAGCGCAAGACCGGATGGATACGAGCAGTACTTC. This gives the protein CSARPDGYEQYF.